The T cell receptor (beta chain) under discussion was sequenced for a study of shared clonotypes between healthy human individuals. Study in general: Three men and a couple of women, aged 18 to 49, were donors.

Study results and limitations: The study drew on few donors, limiting represented genetic and exposure-history diversity.

Once extracted for a subset, genomic DNA was divided evenly among several immunoSEQ plates. Clones were sequenced by immunoSEQ multiplex PCR, and TCRdb holds only the in-frame ones, with some missing. The sample contains about a million clones, about three quarters of which appear only once. A note on this clone: Antigen unknown.

CDR1 and CDR2 from the germline V gene are SGHVS and FNYEAQ. Trimming stripped 1 base from V and 10 bases from J, with 14 bases between. CDR3 length: 14 amino acids. The TCR comes from a man aged 18 to 29 in good health. V usage is TRBV7-6 and J usage is TRBJ2-1, with D perhaps TRBD1 (5 bases). Sequencing input: memory CD4+ T cells sorted from blood. Noted subset: CD45RA-negative fraction. CDR3 bases: TGTGCCAGCAGCTTAGATTATCAGGGCAGGGAGCAGTTCTTC. Amino acid sequence: CASSLDYQGREQFF.